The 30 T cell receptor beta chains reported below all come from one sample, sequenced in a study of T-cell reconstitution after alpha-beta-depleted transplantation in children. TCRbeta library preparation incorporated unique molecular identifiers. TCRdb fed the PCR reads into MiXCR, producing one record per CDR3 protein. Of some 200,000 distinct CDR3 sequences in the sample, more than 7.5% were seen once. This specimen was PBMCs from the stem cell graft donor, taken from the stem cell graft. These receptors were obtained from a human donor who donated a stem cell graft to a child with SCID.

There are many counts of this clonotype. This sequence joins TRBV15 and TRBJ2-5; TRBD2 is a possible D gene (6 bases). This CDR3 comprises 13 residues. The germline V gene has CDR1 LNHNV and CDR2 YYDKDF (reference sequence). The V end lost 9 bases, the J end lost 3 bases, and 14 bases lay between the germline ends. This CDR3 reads CATTGGTKETQYF. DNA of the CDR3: TGTGCCACTACCGGGGGTACAAAAGAGACCCAGTACTTC.

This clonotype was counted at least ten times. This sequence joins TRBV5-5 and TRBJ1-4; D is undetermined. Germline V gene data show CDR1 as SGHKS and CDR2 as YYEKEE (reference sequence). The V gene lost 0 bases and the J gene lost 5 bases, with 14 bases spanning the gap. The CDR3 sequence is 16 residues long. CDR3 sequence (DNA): TGTGCCAGCAGCTTGGGACCCGCGGGGTCCAATGAAAAACTGTTTTTT. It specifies CASSLGPAGSNEKLFF.

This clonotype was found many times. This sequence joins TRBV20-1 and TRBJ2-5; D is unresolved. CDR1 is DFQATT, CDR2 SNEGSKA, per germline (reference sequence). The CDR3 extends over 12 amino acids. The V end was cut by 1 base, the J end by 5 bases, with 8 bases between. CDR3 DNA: TGCAGTGCTAGAGGAGGTGTGGAGACCCAGTACTTC. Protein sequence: CSARGGVETQYF.

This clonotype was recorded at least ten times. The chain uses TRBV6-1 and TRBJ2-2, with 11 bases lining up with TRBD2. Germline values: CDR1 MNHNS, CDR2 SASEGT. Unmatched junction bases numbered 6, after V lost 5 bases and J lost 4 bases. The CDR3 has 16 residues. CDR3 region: CASSKLAGGSTGELFF. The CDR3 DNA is TGTGCCAGCAGTAAGCTAGCGGGGGGCTCCACCGGGGAGCTGTTTTTT.

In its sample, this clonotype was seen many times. CDR3 bases: TGTGCCAGCATCAAGGAGGGAAGGACTGAAGCTTTCTTT. Translation: CASIKEGRTEAFF. V gene TRBV7-9 combines with J gene TRBJ1-1; no clear D gene. CDR3 length equals 13 residues. Looked up from germline, CDR1 is SEHNR and CDR2 is FQNEAQ (reference sequence). Deletions cut 7 bases from V and 5 bases from J, with 14 bases between.

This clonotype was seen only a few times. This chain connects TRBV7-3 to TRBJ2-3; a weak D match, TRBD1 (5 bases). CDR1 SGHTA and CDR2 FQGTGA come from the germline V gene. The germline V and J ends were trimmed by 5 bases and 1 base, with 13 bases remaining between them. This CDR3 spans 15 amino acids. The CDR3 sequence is CASSPQGLGTDTQYF. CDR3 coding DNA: TGTGCCAGCAGCCCGCAGGGTTTGGGCACAGATACGCAGTATTTT. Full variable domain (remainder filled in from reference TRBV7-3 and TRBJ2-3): GAGVSQTPSNKVTEKGKYVELRCDPISGHTALYWYRQSLGQGPEFLIYFQGTGAADDSGLPNDRFFAVRPEGSVSTLKIQRTERGDSAVYLCASSPQGLGTDTQYFGPGTRLTVL.

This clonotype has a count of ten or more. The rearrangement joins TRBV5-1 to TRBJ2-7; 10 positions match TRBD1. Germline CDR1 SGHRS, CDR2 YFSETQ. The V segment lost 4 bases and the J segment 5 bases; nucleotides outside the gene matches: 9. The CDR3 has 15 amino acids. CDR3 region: CASSARGTGDNEQYF. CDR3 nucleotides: TGCGCCAGCAGCGCCCGGGGGACAGGGGATAACGAGCAGTACTTC.

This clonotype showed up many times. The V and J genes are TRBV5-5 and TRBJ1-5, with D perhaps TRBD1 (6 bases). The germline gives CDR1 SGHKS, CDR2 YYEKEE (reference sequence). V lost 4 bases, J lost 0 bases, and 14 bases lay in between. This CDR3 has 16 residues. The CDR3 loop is CASSSSWTDSNQPQHF. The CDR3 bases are TGTGCCAGCAGCAGCTCCTGGACAGATAGCAATCAGCCCCAGCATTTT.

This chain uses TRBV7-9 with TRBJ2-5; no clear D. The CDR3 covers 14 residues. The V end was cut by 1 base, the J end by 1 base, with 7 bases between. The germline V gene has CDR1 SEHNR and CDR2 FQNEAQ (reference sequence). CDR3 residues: CASSLVGLQETQYF. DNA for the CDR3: TGTGCCAGCAGCTTAGTTGGGCTCCAAGAGACCCAGTACTTC.

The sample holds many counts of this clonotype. For the CDR3, the DNA is TGTGCCAGCAGAAACCTCGGGGATCAGCCCCAGCATTTT. It specifies CASRNLGDQPQHF. This chain uses TRBV12-3 or TRBV12-4 with TRBJ1-5; no clear D. V lost 6 bases and J 5 bases, leaving 11 bases between the germline ends. The CDR3 sequence is 13 residues long.

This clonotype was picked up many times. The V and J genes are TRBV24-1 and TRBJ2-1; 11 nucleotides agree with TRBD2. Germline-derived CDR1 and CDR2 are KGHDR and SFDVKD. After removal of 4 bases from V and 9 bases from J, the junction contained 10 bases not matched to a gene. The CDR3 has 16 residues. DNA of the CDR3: TGTGCCACCAGTGACCTCCTAGCGGGGGGACCCGGTGAGCAGTTCTTC. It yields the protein CATSDLLAGGPGEQFF.

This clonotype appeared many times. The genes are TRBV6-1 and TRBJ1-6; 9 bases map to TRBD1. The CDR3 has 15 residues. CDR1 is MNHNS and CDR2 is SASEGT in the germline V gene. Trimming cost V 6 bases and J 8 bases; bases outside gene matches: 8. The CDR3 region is CASSGQGTFDSPLHF. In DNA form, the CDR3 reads TGTGCCAGCAGCGGACAGGGGACGTTTGATTCACCCCTCCACTTT.

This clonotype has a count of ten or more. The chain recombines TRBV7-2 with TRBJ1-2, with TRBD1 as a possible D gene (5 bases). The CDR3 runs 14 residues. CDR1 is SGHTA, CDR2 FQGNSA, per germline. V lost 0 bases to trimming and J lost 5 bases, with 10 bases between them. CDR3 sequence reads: CASSLATGGYGYTF. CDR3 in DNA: TGTGCCAGCAGCTTAGCTACCGGGGGTTATGGCTACACCTTC.

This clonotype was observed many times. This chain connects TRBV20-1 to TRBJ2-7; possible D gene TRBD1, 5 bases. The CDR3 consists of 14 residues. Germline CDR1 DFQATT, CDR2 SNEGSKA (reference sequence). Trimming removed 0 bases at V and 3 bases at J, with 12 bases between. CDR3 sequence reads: CSARDLRAYYEQYF. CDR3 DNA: TGCAGTGCTAGAGATCTCAGGGCCTACTACGAGCAGTACTTC.

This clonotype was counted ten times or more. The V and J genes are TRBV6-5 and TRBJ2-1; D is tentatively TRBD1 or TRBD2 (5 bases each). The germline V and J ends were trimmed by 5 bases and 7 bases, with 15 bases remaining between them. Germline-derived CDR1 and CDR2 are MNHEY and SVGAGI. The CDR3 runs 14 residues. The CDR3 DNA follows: TGTGCCAGCAGTCCAGGGAGCCGTAGGAATGAGCAGTTCTTC. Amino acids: CASSPGSRRNEQFF.

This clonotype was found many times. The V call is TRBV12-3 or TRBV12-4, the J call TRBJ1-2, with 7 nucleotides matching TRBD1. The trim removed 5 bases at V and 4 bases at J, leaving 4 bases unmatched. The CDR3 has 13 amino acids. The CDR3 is CASSLTGVYGYTF. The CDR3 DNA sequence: TGTGCCAGCAGTCTCACAGGGGTCTATGGCTACACCTTC.

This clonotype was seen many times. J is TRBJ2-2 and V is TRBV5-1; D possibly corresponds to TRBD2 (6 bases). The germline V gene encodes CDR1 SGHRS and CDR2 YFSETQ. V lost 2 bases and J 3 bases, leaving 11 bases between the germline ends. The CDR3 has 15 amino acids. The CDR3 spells CASSLQASDTGELFF. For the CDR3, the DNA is TGCGCCAGCAGCTTACAAGCTAGCGACACCGGGGAGCTGTTTTTT.

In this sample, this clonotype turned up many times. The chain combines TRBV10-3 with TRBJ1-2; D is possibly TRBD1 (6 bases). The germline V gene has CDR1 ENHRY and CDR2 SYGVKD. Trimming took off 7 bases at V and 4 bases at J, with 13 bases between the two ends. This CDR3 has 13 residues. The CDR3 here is CAIKDSLLYGYTF. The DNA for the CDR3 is TGTGCCATCAAGGACAGCTTACTCTATGGCTACACCTTC.

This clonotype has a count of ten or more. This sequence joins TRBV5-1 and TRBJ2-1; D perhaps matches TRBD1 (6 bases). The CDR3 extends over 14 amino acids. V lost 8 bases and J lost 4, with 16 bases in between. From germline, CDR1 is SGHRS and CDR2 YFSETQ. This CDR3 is CASRVGDIYNEQFF. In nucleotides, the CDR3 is TGCGCCAGTCGAGTCGGGGACATATACAATGAGCAGTTCTTC.

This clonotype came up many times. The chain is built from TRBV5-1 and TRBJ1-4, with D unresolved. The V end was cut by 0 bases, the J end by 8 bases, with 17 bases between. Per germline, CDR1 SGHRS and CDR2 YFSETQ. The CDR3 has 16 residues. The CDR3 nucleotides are TGCGCCAGCAGCTTGGCTTTCTGGACGGCAGACGAAAAACTGTTTTTT. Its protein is CASSLAFWTADEKLFF.

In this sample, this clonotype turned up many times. In DNA form, the CDR3 reads TGCGCCAGCGACCTCGGGGCAGCGAACACAGATACGCAGTATTTT. Residues: CASDLGAANTDTQYF. This chain connects TRBV5-1 to TRBJ2-3; D might be TRBD1 or TRBD2, each matching 5 bases. Germline-derived CDR1 and CDR2 are SGHRS and YFSETQ. CDR3 size: 15 residues. Trimming took 7 bases from V and 2 from J, leaving 17 bases between them.

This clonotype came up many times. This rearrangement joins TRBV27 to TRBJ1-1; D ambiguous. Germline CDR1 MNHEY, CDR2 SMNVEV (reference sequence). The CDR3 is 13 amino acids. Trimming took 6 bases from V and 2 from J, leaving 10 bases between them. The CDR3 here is CASSFGTNTEAFF. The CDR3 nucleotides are TGTGCCAGCAGCTTCGGAACTAACACTGAAGCTTTCTTT.

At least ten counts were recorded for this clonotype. CDR3 DNA sequence: TGCGCCAGCAGCTTGGTAAGGAGCTCCTACAATGAGCAGTTCTTC. This codes for CASSLVRSSYNEQFF. The chain recombines TRBV5-1 with TRBJ2-1; D is unclear. This CDR3 comprises 15 residues. Germline V CDR1 and CDR2: SGHRS, YFSETQ. V was trimmed by 0 bases and J by 0 bases, leaving 7 bases between them.

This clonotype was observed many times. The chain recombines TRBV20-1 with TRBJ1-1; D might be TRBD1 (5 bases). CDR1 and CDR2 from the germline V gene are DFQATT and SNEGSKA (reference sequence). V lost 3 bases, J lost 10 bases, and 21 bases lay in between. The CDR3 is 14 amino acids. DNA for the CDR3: TGCAGTGCTAGTCTCGGTTCGATAGGGGTTGGAGCTTTCTTT. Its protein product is CSASLGSIGVGAFF.

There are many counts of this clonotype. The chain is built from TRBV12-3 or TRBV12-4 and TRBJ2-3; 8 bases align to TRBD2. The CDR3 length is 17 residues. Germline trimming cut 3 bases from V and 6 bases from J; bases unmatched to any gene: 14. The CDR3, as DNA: TGTGCCAGCAGTTTTTCGCGGGGGGCACAGCTTGGGGATACGCAGTATTTT. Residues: CASSFSRGAQLGDTQYF.

CDR3 DNA: TGTGCCACCCGCAGGGATGAAAAACTGTTTTTT. Amino acids: CATRRDEKLFF. The chain joins TRBV6-5 to TRBJ1-4, with D perhaps TRBD1 (5 bases). Germline-derived CDR1 and CDR2 are MNHEY and SVGAGI. V lost 10 bases to trimming and J lost 6 bases, with 9 bases between them. The CDR3 has 11 amino acids.

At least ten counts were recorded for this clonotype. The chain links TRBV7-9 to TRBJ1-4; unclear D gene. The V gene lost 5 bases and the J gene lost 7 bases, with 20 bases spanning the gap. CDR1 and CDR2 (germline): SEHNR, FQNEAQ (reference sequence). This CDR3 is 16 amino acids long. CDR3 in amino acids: CASSPNEVPGSEKLFF. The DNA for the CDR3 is TGTGCCAGCAGCCCCAACGAGGTACCTGGTAGTGAAAAACTGTTTTTT. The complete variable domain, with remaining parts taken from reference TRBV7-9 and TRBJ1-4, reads DTGVSQNPRHKITKRGQNVTFRCDPISEHNRLYWYRQTLGQGPEFLTYFQNEAQLEKSRLLSDRFSAERPKGSFSTLEIQRTEQGDSAMYLCASSPNEVPGSEKLFFGSGTQLSVL.

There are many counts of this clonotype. DNA for the CDR3: TGTGCCATCCAGGGGGCATTTGTCGGTGAGCAGTTCTTC. As protein: CAIQGAFVGEQFF. V is TRBV10-3 and J is TRBJ2-1, with 8 positions matching TRBD1. The CDR3 loop spans 13 amino acids. Germline values: CDR1 ENHRY, CDR2 SYGVKD. J lost 9 bases, V lost 8 bases, and 9 bases had no gene match.

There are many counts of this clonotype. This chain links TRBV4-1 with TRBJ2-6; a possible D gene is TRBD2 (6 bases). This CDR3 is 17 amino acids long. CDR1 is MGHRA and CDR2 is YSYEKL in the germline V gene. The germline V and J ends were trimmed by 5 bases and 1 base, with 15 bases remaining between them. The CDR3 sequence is CASSWGVLQSGANVLTF. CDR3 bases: TGCGCCAGCAGCTGGGGGGTTCTTCAATCTGGGGCCAACGTCCTGACTTTC.

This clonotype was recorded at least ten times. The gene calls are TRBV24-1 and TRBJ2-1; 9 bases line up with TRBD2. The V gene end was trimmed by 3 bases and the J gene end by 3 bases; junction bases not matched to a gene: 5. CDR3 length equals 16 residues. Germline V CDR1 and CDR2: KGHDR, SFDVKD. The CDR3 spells CATSDPTSGHYNEQFF. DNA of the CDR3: TGTGCCACCAGTGATCCAACTAGCGGGCACTACAATGAGCAGTTCTTC.